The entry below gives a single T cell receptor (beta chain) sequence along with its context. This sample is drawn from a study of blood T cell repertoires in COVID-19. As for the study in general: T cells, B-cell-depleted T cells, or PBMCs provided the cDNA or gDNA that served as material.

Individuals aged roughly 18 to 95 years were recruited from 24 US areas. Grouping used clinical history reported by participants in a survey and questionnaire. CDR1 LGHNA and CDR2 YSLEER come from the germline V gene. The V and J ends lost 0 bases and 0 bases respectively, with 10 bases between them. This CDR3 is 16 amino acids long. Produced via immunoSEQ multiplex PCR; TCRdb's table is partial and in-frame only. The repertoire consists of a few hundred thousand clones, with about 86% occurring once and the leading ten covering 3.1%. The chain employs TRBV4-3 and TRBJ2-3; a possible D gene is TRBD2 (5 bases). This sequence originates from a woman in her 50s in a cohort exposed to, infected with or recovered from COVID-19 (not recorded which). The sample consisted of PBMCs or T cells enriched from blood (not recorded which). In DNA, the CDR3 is TGCGCCAGCAGCCAAGATTTGAGAGGGAGCACAGATACGCAGTATTTT. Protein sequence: CASSQDLRGSTDTQYF.